This T cell receptor beta chain was sequenced in a study of post-analysis software for immune sequencing data. Study-level information: The courses of disease that were included comprised relapsing-remitting, secondary progressive and progressive-relapsing multiple sclerosis. Broader study findings: Patients used five TRBV segments, including TRBV5-6, TRBV5-1 and TRBV20-1, more often than controls. Samples prepared in the same batch strongly co-clustered by F measure. Controls significantly exceeded multiple sclerosis patients in normalized Chao1 diversity.

CDR1 is MNHNY, CDR2 SVGAGI, per germline (reference sequence). J was trimmed by 4 bases and V by 5 bases; bases with no gene match: 10. The CDR3 has 16 residues. Presence of unique molecular identifiers characterized the TCR beta cDNA libraries. Around 500,000 cDNA molecules came from about 1 to 10 million T cells. TCRdb ran MiXCR on the PCR reads and lists one entry per CDR3 protein. Of about 460,000 distinct CDR3 sequences in the sample, roughly 45% were seen once. Notes on this clonotype: Its matching antigen is unknown.

The TCR sequence derives from a girl aged 10-17 years with multiple sclerosis. The J gene is TRBJ1-3, the V gene TRBV6-6; the match to TRBD1 covers 8 bases. The sample comprised blood. Written as DNA, the CDR3 is TGTGCCAGCAGTAAAGGACAGGGAGGGAACGGAAACACCATATATTTT. This sequence encodes CASSKGQGGNGNTIYF.